The clone carrying this T cell receptor (beta chain) occurred many times. Its antigen is not identified. This record belongs to a study of T cells in Graves' hyperthyroidism and ophthalmopathy. General observations from the study: Separation of ophthalmopathy from stable hyperthyroidism was achieved by a 13 V-J model.

The V end was cut by 7 bases, the J end by 9 bases, with 13 bases between. This CDR3 spans 12 amino acids. RNA transcripts were the template for amplifying TCR beta CDR3 regions. First-round RT-PCR of the TCR CDR3 relied on the HTBI primer set. One entry per CDR3 protein results from TCRdb running MiXCR on the multiplex PCR reads. The data contain 600,000 to 650,000 distinct CDR3 sequences, roughly 17% of them singletons. The chain has TRBV12-3 or TRBV12-4 and TRBJ1-5; D perhaps matches TRBD1 (6 bases). This receptor was obtained from a young woman with Graves' hyperthyroidism. Sequencing was carried out using blood. The CDR3 protein is CASKGGDGPQHF. In nucleotides, the CDR3 is TGTGCCAGCAAAGGGGGGGATGGGCCCCAGCATTTT.